This T cell receptor (beta chain) was sequenced in a study of siplizumab effects on memory and regulatory T cells. Findings of the study overall: Many proliferating CD4+ or CD8+ clones remained unclassified. Roughly 80-97% of them could not be assigned either a naive or a memory phenotype. Major contributors to the alloresponse seemed to be naive T cells, which also appeared more diverse than memory cells. Alloreactive sequences traceable to unstimulated CD4+ memory cells were significantly reduced by siplizumab.

Repertoires were generated with immunoSEQ multiplex PCR, while TCRdb's copy carries only in-frame clones and drops some. The sample holds 85,000 to 130,000 clones; about nine tenths are singletons and the top ten take 2.5% to 3%. Remarks on this clone: Antigen: not known.

Trimming cost V 1 base and J 0 bases, with 10 bases left between them. There are 17 residues in the CDR3. Looked up from germline, CDR1 is SGHTA and CDR2 is FQGTGA. Sequencing input: CD4+ T cells sorted from blood. The clonotype originates from a human donor in good health. Some clones in this sample may be carry-over from other donors' samples. The chain employs TRBV7-3 and TRBJ2-6, with unresolved D. The CDR3 sequence: CASSLKLDGSGANVLTF. The CDR3 DNA reads as TGTGCCAGCAGCTTAAAGTTGGACGGCTCTGGGGCCAACGTCCTGACTTTC. Combining the CDR3 with reference TRBV7-3 and TRBJ2-6 gives the whole variable domain GAGVSQTPSNKVTEKGKYVELRCDPISGHTALYWYRQSLGQGPEFLIYFQGTGAADDSGLPNDRFFAVRPEGSVSTLKIQRTERGDSAVYLCASSLKLDGSGANVLTFGAGSRLTVL.